The rows below give T cell receptor beta chains drawn from one sample of a study of identical twins. TCRdb re-called the 5' RACE reads with MiXCR, one entry per CDR3 protein. The data hold some 760,000 distinct CDR3 sequences, with around a sixth observed a single time. Separately, the same data were catalogued under a study of T cells expressing NK-cell markers.

The sample comprised PBMCs. The receptors derive from a woman between 18 and 30 years old in good health. The CDR3 runs from the conserved cysteine through the conserved F or W. D genes are given only for firm matches. Clone size is not always given. Where it is, it says once, few, many or a class for expanded clones.

V gene	clone size	J gene	D gene	CDR3 protein	CDR3 DNA
TRBV11-2	.	TRBJ2-7	.	CASSLEARAGEQYF	TGTGCCAGCAGCTTAGAAGCCAGGGCTGGCGAGCAGTACTTC
TRBV5-5	.	TRBJ1-1	TRBD1	CASTPGTANEAFF	TGTGCCAGCACCCCCGGGACAGCTAACGAAGCTTTCTTT
TRBV9	.	TRBJ2-7	.	CASSVAMTPYEQYF	TGTGCCAGCAGCGTAGCGATGACACCCTACGAGCAGTACTTC
TRBV30	few	TRBJ1-1	TRBD1	CAWTRGEITEAFF	TGTGCCTGGACCAGGGGGGAAATCACTGAAGCTTTCTTT
TRBV7-2	.	TRBJ1-1	.	CASSLLGGGTEAFF	TGTGCCAGCAGCTTACTGGGGGGAGGAACTGAAGCTTTCTTT
TRBV5-1	few	TRBJ1-5	.	CASRGQDNQPQHF	TGCGCCAGCAGGGGGCAGGATAATCAGCCCCAGCATTTT
TRBV7-9	few	TRBJ2-2	TRBD2	CASSFIRLAFTGELFF	TGTGCCAGCAGCTTCATCCGACTAGCGTTTACCGGGGAGCTGTTTTTT
TRBV7-8	.	TRBJ2-1	TRBD2	CAGSLDRSGRDNEQFF	TGTGCCGGCAGCTTGGATCGGAGCGGGAGGGACAATGAGCAGTTCTTC
TRBV5-5	many	TRBJ2-5	TRBD1	CASNVGTVKETQYF	TGTGCCAGCAACGTCGGGACAGTTAAAGAGACCCAGTACTTC
TRBV10-3	few	TRBJ2-3	TRBD2	CAITGTSGRTLTDTQYF	TGTGCCATCACGGGGACTAGCGGGAGAACACTCACAGATACGCAGTATTTT
TRBV27	once	TRBJ2-1	.	CASSLLVGNEQFF	TGTGCCAGCAGTTTACTAGTAGGCAATGAGCAGTTCTTC
TRBV6-1	few	TRBJ2-3	.	CASSEAGRTDTQYF	TGTGCCAGCAGTGAAGCAGGCCGCACAGATACGCAGTATTTT
TRBV24-1	.	TRBJ2-1	.	CATSDGIYNEQFF	TGTGCCACCAGTGACGGGATCTACAATGAGCAGTTCTTC
TRBV18	few	TRBJ2-1	TRBD2	CASSPPTGGADNEQFF	TGTGCCAGCTCACCGCCTACCGGGGGGGCGGACAATGAGCAGTTCTTC
TRBV5-1	few	TRBJ1-6	.	CASSFRQAYNSPLHF	TGCGCCAGCAGCTTTAGACAGGCCTATAATTCACCCCTCCACTTT
TRBV30	few	TRBJ2-1	.	CAWSVVAQTSRFF	TGTGCCTGGAGTGTAGTTGCTCAGACCAGCCGGTTCTTC
TRBV5-1	few	TRBJ2-3	.	CASGDDPSTYTQYF	TGCGCCAGCGGGGACGACCCTAGCACATATACGCAGTATTTT
TRBV13	.	TRBJ2-3	.	CASSAGPKALSTDTQYF	TGTGCCAGCAGCGCGGGACCGAAAGCTCTTAGCACAGATACGCAGTATTTT
TRBV20-1	.	TRBJ2-7	TRBD1	CSARAGTGSNEQYF	TGCAGTGCTAGGGCCGGGACAGGGTCCAACGAGCAGTACTTC
TRBV29-1	few	TRBJ2-1	.	CSVMHYQRNEQFF	TGCAGCGTCATGCATTACCAAAGGAATGAGCAGTTCTTC
TRBV20-1	.	TRBJ2-3	.	CRGQEGFTDTQYF	TGCAGGGGCCAGGAGGGATTCACAGATACGCAGTATTTT
TRBV10-3	few	TRBJ1-5	.	CAISESARSNQPQHF	TGTGCCATCAGTGAGTCGGCACGGAGCAATCAGCCCCAGCATTTT
TRBV20-1	.	TRBJ2-3	TRBD1	CSAPVQGATDTQYF	TGCAGTGCCCCAGTACAGGGGGCGACAGATACGCAGTATTTT
TRBV20-1	.	TRBJ2-5	.	CSARPGRETQYF	TGCAGTGCTAGACCGGGCCGGGAGACCCAGTACTTC
TRBV13	few	TRBJ2-3	TRBD1	CASSATGGFSTDTQYF	TGTGCCAGCAGCGCAACAGGGGGCTTCAGCACAGATACGCAGTATTTT
TRBV30	.	TRBJ2-1	TRBD2	CAWATSGRFNEQFF	TGTGCCTGGGCGACTAGCGGGAGGTTTAATGAGCAGTTCTTC
TRBV24-1	few	TRBJ1-2	.	CATSDLTGNGYTF	TGTGCCACCAGTGATTTGACAGGGAATGGCTACACCTTC
TRBV3-1	.	TRBJ2-7	.	CASSDQVSVQYF	TGTGCCAGCAGTGATCAGGTATCCGTGCAGTACTTC
TRBV7-2	.	TRBJ2-1	.	CASSSSRSYNEQFF	TGTGCCAGCAGCTCCTCGCGCTCCTACAATGAGCAGTTCTTC
TRBV7-2	few	TRBJ2-1	TRBD2	CASSLNPSGIVNEQFF	TGTGCCAGCAGCTTAAACCCTAGCGGGATCGTCAATGAGCAGTTCTTC
TRBV29-1	many	TRBJ1-2	.	CSVENKNYGYTF	TGCAGCGTTGAGAACAAGAACTATGGCTACACCTTC
TRBV7-2	few	TRBJ2-1	TRBD1	CASSFWLQGANEQFF	TGTGCCAGCAGCTTTTGGCTACAGGGGGCCAATGAGCAGTTCTTC
TRBV18	few	TRBJ2-7	TRBD1	CASSPRGQGRNEQYF	TGTGCCAGCTCACCACGGGGACAGGGACGAAACGAGCAGTACTTC
TRBV19	few	TRBJ2-7	.	CASSIAGQTYEQYF	TGTGCCAGTAGTATAGCCGGACAGACCTACGAGCAGTACTTC
TRBV5-6	few	TRBJ1-6	TRBD1	CASSGRPGGDSPLHF	TGTGCCAGCAGCGGACGACCAGGGGGAGATTCACCCCTCCACTTT
TRBV12-3/TRBV12-4	few	TRBJ1-6	TRBD1	CASSPGQYNSPLHF	TGTGCCAGCAGTCCGGGACAGTATAATTCACCCCTCCACTTT
TRBV24-1	.	TRBJ2-1	.	CATSDSYGRSYNEQFF	TGTGCCACCAGTGATTCTTACGGACGCTCCTACAATGAGCAGTTCTTC
TRBV5-1	many	TRBJ2-1	.	CASSLSGDEQFF	TGTGCCAGCAGTTTAAGCGGTGATGAGCAGTTCTTC
TRBV29-1	few	TRBJ1-2	.	CSVTRQVLNYGYTF	TGCAGCGTGACGAGACAGGTCCTGAACTATGGCTACACCTTC